This T cell receptor (beta chain) was sequenced during a study of neurological immune-mediated disorders. Described time point: longitudinal time-point 1 (baseline). The unsorted libraries originated from 2 million PBMCs kept at -80 C. The CDR3 is 14 amino acids. Deletions cut 1 base from V and 2 bases from J, with 5 bases between. In its sample, this clonotype was seen many times. By 5'RACE with 10-nucleotide random UMIs, the cDNA was made. Whenever a sequencing run was performed, it yielded over 170 million TCR-beta sequences from 15-18 subjects. TCRdb processed the 5' RACE reads anew with MiXCR; each CDR3 protein has one entry. Of about 49,000 distinct CDR3 sequences listed, approximately 9.1% are singletons.

This sequence joins TRBV12-3 or TRBV12-4 and TRBJ2-2; unclear D gene. The source is a woman in her thirties or forties in good health. Input material: PBMCs. The DNA for the CDR3 is TGTGCCAGCAGTTTAGGACCTAACACCGGGGAGCTGTTTTTT. Translated, it gives CASSLGPNTGELFF.